The 2 T cell receptor beta chains given below trace back to one sample, sequenced in a study of neurological immune-mediated disorders. The time point is: technical triplicate 2. MiXCR, run by TCRdb on the 5' RACE reads, gives a single entry per CDR3 protein. This sample has about 59,000 distinct CDR3 sequences, with about 24% found just once. Sequenced: PBMCs. The receptor set was obtained from a man aged 55 to 70 with HTLV-1-associated myelopathy (HAM/TSP).

The table lists this clonotype with a few counts. This rearrangement joins TRBV27 to TRBJ1-6, with TRBD1 matching 7 bases. This CDR3 spans 15 amino acids. The V gene's germline CDR1 is MNHEY and CDR2 SMNVEV (reference sequence). Trimming removed 10 bases from V and 11 bases from J; junction bases left unmatched: 17. The CDR3 spells CATGTGTAQGAPLHF. The DNA for the CDR3 is TGTGCCACCGGAACCGGGACAGCTCAAGGGGCACCCCTCCACTTT.

In this sample, this clonotype turned up many times. The rearrangement joins TRBV6-6 to TRBJ2-3, with D perhaps TRBD1 (5 bases). This CDR3 is built from 16 residues. The V gene lost 7 bases and the J gene lost 2 bases, with 19 bases spanning the gap. CDR1 is MNHNY, CDR2 SVGAGI, per germline (reference sequence). DNA of the CDR3: TGTGCCAGCACTCCCCCCTGGGGCGGAAACACAGATACGCAGTATTTT. Translating gives CASTPPWGGNTDTQYF.